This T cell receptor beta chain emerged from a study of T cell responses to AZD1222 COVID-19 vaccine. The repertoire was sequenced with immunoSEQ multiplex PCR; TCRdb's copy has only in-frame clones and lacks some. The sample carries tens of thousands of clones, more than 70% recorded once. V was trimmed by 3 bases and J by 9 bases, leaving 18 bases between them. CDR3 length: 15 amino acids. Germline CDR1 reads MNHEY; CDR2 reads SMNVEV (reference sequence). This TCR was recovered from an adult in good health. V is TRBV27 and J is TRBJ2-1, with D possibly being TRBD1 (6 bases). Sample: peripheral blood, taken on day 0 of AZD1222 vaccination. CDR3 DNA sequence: TGTGCCAGCAGTTTCCCCGGCAACAGGGTCGGTGAGCAGTTCTTC. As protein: CASSFPGNRVGEQFF.